The 2 T cell receptor beta chains given below trace back to one sample, sequenced in a study of Ad26.COV2.S vaccination and SARS-CoV-2 variants (dated by TCRdb to about 2021). The treatment or condition label on this specimen signifies: 19 received Ad26.COV2.S at low or high dose, single or two shots; several received placebo; per-sample allocation not given. For vaccine and placebo recipients, repertoires were sequenced using samples collected on day 63 after the first injection. Library preparation used the immunoSEQ multiplex PCR assay. TCRdb obtained this table from immuneACCESS and retained in-frame rearrangements with V and J assigned. These tables miss some clones; where compared with another copy, unresolved V genes account for less than half of the shortfall, and the remainder is unexplained. This sample holds fewer than 800,000 clones; roughly 90% were observed only once. The ten largest account for approximately 1.5% of the sample.

The sequencing used peripheral blood, collected in a trial of Ad26.COV2.S vaccine versus placebo. Every receptor here comes from a person aged 18-65 years who received the Ad26.COV2.S COVID-19 vaccine or a placebo.

The table lists this clone with a few counts. The chain employs TRBV4-2 and TRBJ1-1, with 9 bases lining up with TRBD1. Germline-derived CDR1 and CDR2 are LGHNA and YNFKEQ. CDR3 size: 15 residues. V gave up 3 bases and J gave up 4 bases; unmatched junction bases: 6. Written as DNA, the CDR3 is TGTGCCAGCAGCCAGGATCCGGGACAGGGCACTGAAGCTTTCTTT. Translating it yields CASSQDPGQGTEAFF.

The genes are TRBV10-3 and TRBJ2-1; 12 bases are a match to TRBD2. The trim removed 4 bases at V and 0 bases at J, leaving 4 bases unmatched. CDR3 length equals 17 residues. Germline V gene lookup returns CDR1 ENHRY and CDR2 SYGVKD. CDR3 nucleotides: TGTGCCATCAGTGCCGGACTAGCGGGGAGCTCCTACAATGAGCAGTTCTTC. This codes for CAISAGLAGSSYNEQFF.